The 28 T cell receptor beta chains given below trace back to one sample, sequenced in a study of beta chain features in type 1 diabetes. Study-wide results and caveats: Within each of all four CD4+ subsets, Type 1 diabetes patients had TCRB CDR3s that were moderately but significantly shorter.

Their recognized antigens are unknown. Expressed TCRB transcripts were sequenced, since all the RNA that had been isolated was reverse transcribed. Libraries were prepared by immunoSEQ multiplex PCR; TCRdb keeps only in-frame clonotypes and omits some of them. This sample has about 650,000 clones, with around 12% found just once. Sequencing input: naive CD4+ T cells from blood. The source of these receptors is a man younger than 40 with type 1 diabetes.

In its sample, this clone was seen a few times. The J gene is TRBJ1-2, the V gene TRBV29-1, with D unclear. Germline values: CDR1 SQVTM, CDR2 ANQGSEA. Trimming stripped 1 base from V and 6 bases from J, with 18 bases between. CDR3 length equals 15 residues. CDR3 protein: CSVEAGWTNPDGYTF. For the CDR3, the DNA is TGCAGCGTTGAAGCCGGTTGGACGAACCCAGATGGCTACACCTTC.

J is TRBJ2-3 and V is TRBV7-8; weak D call: TRBD2 (5 bases). The CDR3 consists of 13 residues. The V end lost 7 bases, the J end lost 0 bases, and 8 bases lay between the germline ends. CDR1 SGHVS and CDR2 FQNEAQ come from the germline V gene. The CDR3 DNA follows: TGTGCCAGCATCCCGGGGAGCACAGATACGCAGTATTTT. Translated: CASIPGSTDTQYF.

This chain links TRBV4-2 with TRBJ2-2, with D possibly TRBD1 on 5 matching bases. Trimming stripped 0 bases from V and 0 bases from J, with 11 bases between. CDR1 LGHNA and CDR2 YNFKEQ come from the germline V gene. This CDR3 has 17 residues. Written as DNA, the CDR3 is TGTGCCAGCAGCCAAGATCAGGGCAGGCCGAACACCGGGGAGCTGTTTTTT. Its translation: CASSQDQGRPNTGELFF.

This clone was counted between two and nine times. The chain has TRBV9 and TRBJ2-7; the D gene could be TRBD1 or TRBD2 (6 bases each). Trimming took off 3 bases at V and 1 base at J, with 11 bases between the two ends. Germline V lookup: CDR1 SGDLS, CDR2 YYNGEE. The CDR3 has 14 amino acids. CDR3 amino acids: CASSEGGISYEQYF. CDR3 DNA: TGTGCCAGCAGCGAGGGGGGAATATCCTACGAGCAGTACTTC.

This clone showed up just a few times. V and J are TRBV5-1 and TRBJ2-1; 11 nucleotides match TRBD2. The V gene end was trimmed by 5 bases and the J gene end by 2 bases; junction bases not matched to a gene: 9. The CDR3 consists of 17 residues. Germline V gene sequence: CDR1 SGHRS, CDR2 YFSETQ. CDR3 amino acids: CASRTSGDIGAYNEQFF. In DNA, the CDR3 is TGCGCCAGCAGGACTAGCGGGGATATTGGGGCCTACAATGAGCAGTTCTTC.

The chain combines TRBV28 with TRBJ1-5, with 8 bases that match TRBD1. CDR3 size: 14 residues. Germline CDR1 reads MDHEN; CDR2 reads SYDVKM. The J segment lost 7 bases and the V segment lost 5 bases, leaving 7 bases of the junction unmatched. CDR3 DNA sequence: TGTGCCAGCAGTGTACAGGGGGACGCACAGCCCCAGCATTTT. Its translation: CASSVQGDAQPQHF.

This clone showed up just a few times. The chain combines TRBV5-4 with TRBJ1-4; a weak D match, TRBD1 (5 bases). The V gene's germline CDR1 is SGHNT and CDR2 YYREEE (reference sequence). The CDR3 consists of 14 residues. V dropped 2 bases and J dropped 5 bases, with 10 bases sitting between them. The CDR3 reads CASSLTSGNEKLFF. CDR3 in DNA: TGTGCCAGCAGCTTAACCTCAGGGAATGAAAAACTGTTTTTT.

This clone came up a few times. V gene TRBV29-1 combines with J gene TRBJ1-4; possible D gene TRBD1, 5 bases. Looked up from germline, CDR1 is SQVTM and CDR2 is ANQGSEA. V lost 4 bases to trimming and J lost 5 bases, with 11 bases between them. This CDR3 is 13 amino acids long. This CDR3 is CSVVERGNEKLFF. The CDR3 bases are TGCAGCGTTGTAGAGAGGGGAAATGAAAAACTGTTTTTT.

The rearrangement links TRBV2 to TRBJ1-5, with 7 bases lining up with TRBD1. V lost 8 bases and J lost 5; bases outside the gene matches: 3. CDR1 is SNHLY and CDR2 is FYNNEI in the germline V gene. The CDR3 runs to 12 residues. The CDR3 region has the DNA TGTGCCAGCGGGGACAGCTATCAGCCCCAGCATTTT. Encoded protein: CASGDSYQPQHF.

This clone appeared a few times. CDR3 nucleotides: TGTGCCAGCAGCGTTCAAGCGGGGGGCCCTCCGGAGACCCAGTACTTC. As protein: CASSVQAGGPPETQYF. The rearrangement uses TRBV9 and TRBJ2-5, with 9 bases that match TRBD2. V gave up 2 bases and J gave up 5 bases; unmatched junction bases: 10. This CDR3 spans 16 amino acids. The germline CDR1 and CDR2 sequences are SGDLS and YYNGEE.

The chain couples TRBV18 to TRBJ1-2; D is unresolved. Germline V gene data show CDR1 as KGHSH and CDR2 as LQKENI. The CDR3 consists of 13 residues. V gave up 0 bases and J gave up 4 bases, with 6 bases separating them. DNA for the CDR3: TGTGCCAGCTCACCACCGGGGAGCTATGGCTACACCTTC. Its translation is CASSPPGSYGYTF.

The DNA of the CDR3 is TGTGCCAGCAGCGTAGACCAGAATAATGAAAAACTGTTTTTT. This translates into CASSVDQNNEKLFF. The genes are TRBV9 and TRBJ1-4; unclear D gene. The CDR3 is 14 residues long. Germline V CDR1 and CDR2: SGDLS, YYNGEE. V was clipped by 0 bases and J by 4 bases, with 7 bases between them. Full variable domain (missing parts from reference TRBV9 and TRBJ1-4): DSGVTQTPKHLITATGQRVTLRCSPRSGDLSVYWYQQSLDQGLQFLIQYYNGEERAKGNILERFSAQQFPDLHSELNLSSLELGDSALYFCASSVDQNNEKLFFGSGTQLSVL.

This chain joins TRBV12-5 and TRBJ2-5; 13 bases are shared with TRBD2. This CDR3 has 14 amino acids. The J segment lost 5 bases and the V segment lost 6 bases, leaving 3 bases of the junction unmatched. The germline CDR1 and CDR2 sequences are LGHNT and FRNRAP. CDR3 bases: TGTGCTAGTGGGCGGACTAGCGGGGGTGAGACCCAGTACTTC. This translates into CASGRTSGGETQYF.

This clone was detected a few times. J is TRBJ2-7 and V is TRBV9; D uncertain. Per the germline V gene, CDR1 is SGDLS and CDR2 is YYNGEE. Between the trimmed V and J ends, which lost 0 bases and 2 bases, there was a span of 12 bases. The CDR3 covers 15 residues. The CDR3 DNA reads as TGTGCCAGCAGCGTAGGATTGGGATTAGCCTACGAGCAGTACTTC. As protein: CASSVGLGLAYEQYF. Together with reference TRBV9 and TRBJ2-7, the CDR3 gives the full variable domain: DSGVTQTPKHLITATGQRVTLRCSPRSGDLSVYWYQQSLDQGLQFLIQYYNGEERAKGNILERFSAQQFPDLHSELNLSSLELGDSALYFCASSVGLGLAYEQYFGPGTRLTVT.

This clone was picked up a small number of times. The gene calls are TRBV27 and TRBJ2-7; no clear D. The germline V and J ends were trimmed by 5 bases and 0 bases, with 11 bases remaining between them. The CDR3 extends over 14 amino acids. CDR1 and CDR2 from the germline V gene are MNHEY and SMNVEV (reference sequence). The CDR3 sequence is CASSRTGSSYEQYF. The DNA for the CDR3 is TGTGCCAGCAGTAGGACGGGTAGCTCCTACGAGCAGTACTTC.

The chain couples TRBV19 to TRBJ2-3; D might be TRBD1 (5 bases). The V gene lost 5 bases and the J gene lost 7 bases, with 19 bases spanning the gap. The length of the CDR3 is 15 residues. Per the germline V gene, CDR1 is LNHDA and CDR2 is SQIVND (reference sequence). Written as DNA, the CDR3 is TGTGCCAGTAGTCAGATGGGGCTCCTGCCTCATACGCAGTATTTT. The encoded protein is CASSQMGLLPHTQYF. Full variable domain (outside the CDR3, taken from reference TRBV19 and TRBJ2-3): DGGITQSPKYLFRKEGQNVTLSCEQNLNHDAMYWYRQDPGQGLRLIYYSQIVNDFQKGDIAEGYSVSREKKESFPLTVTSAQKNPTAFYLCASSQMGLLPHTQYFGPGTRLTVL.

CDR3 amino acids: CASSLAEGPGELFF. The CDR3 DNA follows: TGTGCCAGCAGCTTAGCAGAGGGACCCGGGGAGCTGTTTTTT. The chain recombines TRBV7-9 with TRBJ2-2; perhaps D is TRBD1 or TRBD2 (5 bases each). Per germline, CDR1 SEHNR and CDR2 FQNEAQ (reference sequence). Trimming left V 0 bases short and J 6 bases short, with 8 bases between. The CDR3 runs 14 residues.

This clone was counted between two and nine times. The chain uses TRBV7-9 and TRBJ1-5; 10 nucleotides agree with TRBD1. V was clipped by 7 bases and J by 11 bases; unmatched bases: 17. The CDR3 spans 16 residues. CDR1 and CDR2 (germline): SEHNR, FQNEAQ (reference sequence). CDR3 sequence reads: CASTWSGTGAAGAQHF. The CDR3 DNA sequence: TGTGCCAGCACCTGGTCCGGGACAGGGGCCGCAGGGGCCCAGCATTTT. Variable domain in full (rest from reference TRBV7-9 and TRBJ1-5): DTGVSQNPRHKITKRGQNVTFRCDPISEHNRLYWYRQTLGQGPEFLTYFQNEAQLEKSRLLSDRFSAERPKGSFSTLEIQRTEQGDSAMYLCASTWSGTGAAGAQHFGDGTRLSIL.

In its sample, this clone was seen many times. This chain joins TRBV14 and TRBJ2-2, with TRBD1 matching over 8 bases. The trim removed 5 bases at V and 1 base at J, leaving 15 bases unmatched. Germline CDR1 SGHDN, CDR2 FVKESK. This CDR3 is built from 19 residues. CDR3 nucleotide sequence: TGTGCCAGCAGCGCTGGGACAGGTCGCGCCCGTATGAACACCGGGGAGCTGTTTTTT. It yields the protein CASSAGTGRARMNTGELFF.

This clone was observed a few times. The chain joins TRBV9 to TRBJ2-5; D possibly uses TRBD1 or TRBD2 (5 bases each). Trimming removed 2 bases at V and 1 base at J, with 9 bases between. Germline CDR1 and CDR2: SGDLS and YYNGEE. The CDR3 length is 14 residues. The CDR3, as DNA: TGTGCCAGCAGCGTGGACGGGGCCCAAGAGACCCAGTACTTC. It is translated as CASSVDGAQETQYF. Supplemented by reference TRBV9 and TRBJ2-5, the full variable domain reads DSGVTQTPKHLITATGQRVTLRCSPRSGDLSVYWYQQSLDQGLQFLIQYYNGEERAKGNILERFSAQQFPDLHSELNLSSLELGDSALYFCASSVDGAQETQYFGPGTRLLVL.

In this sample, this clone turned up a few times. Other nucleotide sequences in the sample specify the same CDR3. The genes are TRBV30 and TRBJ1-5, with TRBD1 as a possible D gene (5 bases). This CDR3 has 13 amino acids. Germline loops: CDR1 GTSNPN, CDR2 SVGIG (reference sequence). Deletions cut 3 bases from V and 4 bases from J, with 10 bases between. The CDR3 here is CAWSQDSNQPQHF. In nucleotides, the CDR3 is TGTGCCTGGAGCCAAGACAGTAATCAGCCCCAGCATTTT.

This clone has a handful of counts. This chain joins TRBV9 and TRBJ1-4; D is ambiguous. V lost 2 bases and J 2 bases, leaving 10 bases between the germline ends. The CDR3 extends over 15 amino acids. The germline gives CDR1 SGDLS, CDR2 YYNGEE. The CDR3 DNA follows: TGTGCCAGCAGCGTGAGGGAAGGTACTAATGAAAAACTGTTTTTT. It translates to CASSVREGTNEKLFF.

V is TRBV9 and J is TRBJ2-5; either TRBD1 or TRBD2 may fit D (6 bases each). V was pared by 3 bases and J by 1 base, with 16 bases between. Germline values: CDR1 SGDLS, CDR2 YYNGEE. The CDR3 has 16 amino acids. CDR3 residues: CASSAAGGPVQETQYF. The CDR3 DNA is TGTGCCAGCAGCGCCGCCGGGGGCCCCGTCCAAGAGACCCAGTACTTC.

This clone was seen only a few times. The chain links TRBV19 to TRBJ1-5; D is perhaps TRBD1 (6 bases). The CDR3 runs 15 residues. Germline assignment: CDR1 LNHDA and CDR2 SQIVND (reference sequence). Trimming pared 7 bases from V and 1 base from J, leaving 14 bases between. The CDR3, as DNA: TGTGCCAGTATCCGGGGGGCTGAGAGCAATCAGCCCCAGCATTTT. Translation gives CASIRGAESNQPQHF. Full variable domain (rest looked up from reference TRBV19 and TRBJ1-5): DGGITQSPKYLFRKEGQNVTLSCEQNLNHDAMYWYRQDPGQGLRLIYYSQIVNDFQKGDIAEGYSVSREKKESFPLTVTSAQKNPTAFYLCASIRGAESNQPQHFGDGTRLSIL.

This clone has only a few counts. V usage is TRBV5-8 and J usage is TRBJ1-5; D is undetermined. The V and J ends lost 0 bases and 10 bases respectively, with 5 bases between them. CDR1 SGHTS and CDR2 YDEGEE come from the germline V gene. There are 11 residues in the CDR3. CDR3 protein: CASSLGPPQHF. The DNA of the CDR3 is TGTGCCAGCAGCTTGGGGCCCCCCCAGCATTTT. The full variable domain, completed using reference TRBV5-8 and TRBJ1-5, is EAGVTQSPTHLIKTRGQQATLRCSPISGHTSVYWYQQALGLGLQFLLWYDEGEERNRGNFPPRFSGRQFPNYSSELNVNALELEDSALYLCASSLGPPQHFGDGTRLSIL.

CDR3 sequence reads: CASSDGRIQPLTEAFF. CDR3 DNA: TGTGCCAGCAGCGACGGACGGATCCAACCACTAACTGAAGCTTTCTTT. This chain joins TRBV9 and TRBJ1-1; the D is unclear. Trimming left V 3 bases short and J 5 bases short, with 20 bases between. Germline V lookup: CDR1 SGDLS, CDR2 YYNGEE. This CDR3 has 16 residues.

The table lists this clone with a few counts. The CDR3 region has the DNA TGCAGCGTTGACGCCACCCAAGAGACCCAGTACTTC. Translation gives CSVDATQETQYF. The chain combines TRBV29-1 with TRBJ2-5; D not resolved. CDR1 is SQVTM and CDR2 is ANQGSEA in the germline V gene. V was pared by 3 bases and J by 1 base, with 6 bases between. This CDR3 contains 12 residues.

J is TRBJ2-7 and V is TRBV29-1, with D perhaps given as TRBD1 or TRBD2 (6 bases each). This CDR3 has 13 residues. Trimming removed 6 bases from V and 2 bases from J, with 14 bases in between. Germline V lookup: CDR1 SQVTM, CDR2 ANQGSEA. The CDR3 sequence is CSVRKGGAYEQYF. In nucleotides, the CDR3 is TGCAGCGTCCGTAAGGGGGGCGCCTACGAGCAGTACTTC.